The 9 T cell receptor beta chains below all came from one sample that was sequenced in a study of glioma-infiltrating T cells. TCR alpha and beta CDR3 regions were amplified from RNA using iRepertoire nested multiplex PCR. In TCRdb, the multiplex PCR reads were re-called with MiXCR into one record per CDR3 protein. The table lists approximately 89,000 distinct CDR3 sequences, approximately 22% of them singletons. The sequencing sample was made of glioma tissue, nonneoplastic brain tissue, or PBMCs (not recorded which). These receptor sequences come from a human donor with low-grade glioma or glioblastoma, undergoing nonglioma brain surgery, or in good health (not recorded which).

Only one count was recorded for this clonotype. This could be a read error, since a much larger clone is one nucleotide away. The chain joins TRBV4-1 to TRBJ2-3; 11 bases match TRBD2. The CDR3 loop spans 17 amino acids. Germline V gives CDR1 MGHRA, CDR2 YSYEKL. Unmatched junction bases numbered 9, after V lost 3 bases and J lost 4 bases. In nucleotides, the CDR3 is TGCGCCAGCAGCCACTCCCCTAGCGGGGGGAAATCAGATACGCAGTATTTT. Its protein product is CASSHSPSGGKSDTQYF.

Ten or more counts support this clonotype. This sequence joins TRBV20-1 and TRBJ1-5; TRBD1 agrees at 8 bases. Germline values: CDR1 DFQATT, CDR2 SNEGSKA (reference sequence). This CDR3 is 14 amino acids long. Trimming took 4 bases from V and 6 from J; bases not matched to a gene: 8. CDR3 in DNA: TGCAGTGCTACTAGGACAGGGACCGGTCAGCCCCAGCATTTT. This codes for CSATRTGTGQPQHF.

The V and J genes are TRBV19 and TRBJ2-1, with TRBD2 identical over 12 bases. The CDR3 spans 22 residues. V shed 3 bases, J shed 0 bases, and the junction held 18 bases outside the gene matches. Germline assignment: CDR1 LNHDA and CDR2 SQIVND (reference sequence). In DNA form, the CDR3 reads TGTGCCAGTAGTATCCACCCCCCGTCTAGCGGGAGGGGACCCAGCTCCTACAATGAGCAGTTCTTC. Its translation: CASSIHPPSSGRGPSSYNEQFF. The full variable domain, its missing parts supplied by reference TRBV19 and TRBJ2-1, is DGGITQSPKYLFRKEGQNVTLSCEQNLNHDAMYWYRQDPGQGLRLIYYSQIVNDFQKGDIAEGYSVSREKKESFPLTVTSAQKNPTAFYLCASSIHPPSSGRGPSSYNEQFFGPGTRLTVL.

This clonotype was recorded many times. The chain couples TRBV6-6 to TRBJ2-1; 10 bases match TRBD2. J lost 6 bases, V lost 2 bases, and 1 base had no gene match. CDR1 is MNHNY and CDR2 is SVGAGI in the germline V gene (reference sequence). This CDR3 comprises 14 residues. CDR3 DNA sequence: TGTGCCAGCAGTTACAGGACTAGCGGCAATGAGCAGTTCTTC. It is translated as CASSYRTSGNEQFF.

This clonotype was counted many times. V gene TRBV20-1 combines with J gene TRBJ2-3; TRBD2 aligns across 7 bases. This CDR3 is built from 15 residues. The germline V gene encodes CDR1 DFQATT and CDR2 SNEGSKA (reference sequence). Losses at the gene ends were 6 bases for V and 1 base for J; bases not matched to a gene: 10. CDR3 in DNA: TGCAGTGCGATTCCCAGCGGGACGGGCACAGATACGCAGTATTTT. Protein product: CSAIPSGTGTDTQYF.

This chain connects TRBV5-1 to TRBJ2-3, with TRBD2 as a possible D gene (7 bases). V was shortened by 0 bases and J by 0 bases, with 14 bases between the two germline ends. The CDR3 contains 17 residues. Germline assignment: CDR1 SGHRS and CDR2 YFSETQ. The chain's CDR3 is CASSLGGGRESTDTQYF. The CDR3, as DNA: TGCGCCAGCAGCTTGGGCGGGGGCCGGGAGAGCACAGATACGCAGTATTTT.

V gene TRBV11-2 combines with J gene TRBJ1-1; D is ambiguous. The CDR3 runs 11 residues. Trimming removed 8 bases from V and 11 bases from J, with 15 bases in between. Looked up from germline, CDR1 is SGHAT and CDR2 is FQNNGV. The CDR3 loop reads CASGRPNGAFF. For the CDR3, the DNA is TGTGCCAGCGGAAGGCCCAACGGGGCTTTCTTT. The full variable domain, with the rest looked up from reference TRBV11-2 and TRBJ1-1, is EAGVAQSPRYKIIEKRQSVAFWCNPISGHATLYWYQQILGQGPKLLIQFQNNGVVDDSQLPKDRFSAERLKGVDSTLKIQPAKLEDSAVYLCASGRPNGAFFGQGTRLTVV.

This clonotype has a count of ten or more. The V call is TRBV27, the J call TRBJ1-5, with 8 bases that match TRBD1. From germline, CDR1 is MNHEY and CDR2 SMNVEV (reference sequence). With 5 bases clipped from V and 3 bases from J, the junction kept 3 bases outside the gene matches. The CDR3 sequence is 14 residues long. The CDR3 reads CASSLQGANQPQHF. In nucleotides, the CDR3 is TGTGCCAGCAGTCTCCAGGGGGCCAATCAGCCCCAGCATTTT.

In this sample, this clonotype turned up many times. The CDR3 bases are TGCAGTGCCTTCCCTAATAGCGGATTGTACCAAGAGACCCAGTACTTC. Translation: CSAFPNSGLYQETQYF. The V call is TRBV20-1, the J call TRBJ2-5, with D perhaps matching TRBD2 (6 bases). The CDR3 spans 16 residues. Per germline, CDR1 DFQATT and CDR2 SNEGSKA (reference sequence). V was cut by 6 bases and J by 0 bases, with 20 bases left in between.